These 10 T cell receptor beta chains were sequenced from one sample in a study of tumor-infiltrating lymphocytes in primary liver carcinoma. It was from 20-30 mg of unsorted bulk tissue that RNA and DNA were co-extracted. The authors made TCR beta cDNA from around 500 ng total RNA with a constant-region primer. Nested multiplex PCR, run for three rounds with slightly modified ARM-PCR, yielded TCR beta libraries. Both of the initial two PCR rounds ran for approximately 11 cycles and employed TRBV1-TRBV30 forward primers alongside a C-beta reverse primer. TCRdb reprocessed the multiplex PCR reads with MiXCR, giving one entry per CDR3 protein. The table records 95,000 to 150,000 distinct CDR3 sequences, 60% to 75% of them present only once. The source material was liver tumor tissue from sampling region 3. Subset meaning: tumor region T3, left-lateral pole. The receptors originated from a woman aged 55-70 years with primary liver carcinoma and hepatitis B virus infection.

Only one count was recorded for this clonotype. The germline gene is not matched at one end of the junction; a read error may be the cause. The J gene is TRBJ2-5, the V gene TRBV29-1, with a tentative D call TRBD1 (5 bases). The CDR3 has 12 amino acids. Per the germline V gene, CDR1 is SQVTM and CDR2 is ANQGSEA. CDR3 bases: TGCAGCGTCCGACAGCCTCAAGAGACCCAATACTTC. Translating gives CSVRQPQETQYF.

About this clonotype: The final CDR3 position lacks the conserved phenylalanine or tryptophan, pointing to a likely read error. The CDR3 region has the DNA TGTAGCGTTGAAGAGGGAACTAATGAAAAACTGTTTTTG. This codes for CSVEEGTNEKLFL. V is TRBV29-1 and J is TRBJ1-4, with D unresolved. The CDR3 covers 13 residues. Germline values: CDR1 SQVTM, CDR2 ANQGSEA.

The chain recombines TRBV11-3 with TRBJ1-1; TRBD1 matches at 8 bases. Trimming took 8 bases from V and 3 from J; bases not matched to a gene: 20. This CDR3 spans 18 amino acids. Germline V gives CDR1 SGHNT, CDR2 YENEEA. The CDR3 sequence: CASCLRGLMTGTYTEAFF. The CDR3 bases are TGTGCCAGCTGCCTCAGGGGGCTTATGACGGGAACGTACACTGAAGCTTTCTTT.

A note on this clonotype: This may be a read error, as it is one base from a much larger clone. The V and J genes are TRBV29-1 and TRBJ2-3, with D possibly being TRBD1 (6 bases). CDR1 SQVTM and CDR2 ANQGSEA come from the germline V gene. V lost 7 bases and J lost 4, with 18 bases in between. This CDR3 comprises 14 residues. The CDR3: CSAPTGSSADTQYF. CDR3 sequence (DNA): TGCAGCGCTCCCACAGGGTCCAGCGCAGATACGCAGTATTTT.

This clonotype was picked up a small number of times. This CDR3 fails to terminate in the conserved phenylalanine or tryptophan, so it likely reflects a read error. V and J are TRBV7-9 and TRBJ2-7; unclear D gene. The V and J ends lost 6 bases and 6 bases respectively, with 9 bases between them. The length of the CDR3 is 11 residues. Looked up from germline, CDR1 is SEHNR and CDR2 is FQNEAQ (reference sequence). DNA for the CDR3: TGTGCCAGCAGTCCCCTCTCCGAGCAGTACCTC. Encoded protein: CASSPLSEQYL.

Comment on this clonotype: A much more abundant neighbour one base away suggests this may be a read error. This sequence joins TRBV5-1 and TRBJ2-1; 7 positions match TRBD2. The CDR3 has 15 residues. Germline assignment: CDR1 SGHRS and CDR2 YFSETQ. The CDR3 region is CAGSLAGRGNNEQFF. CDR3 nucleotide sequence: TGCGCCGGCAGCTTGGCGGGGAGGGGAAACAATGAGCAGTTCTTC.

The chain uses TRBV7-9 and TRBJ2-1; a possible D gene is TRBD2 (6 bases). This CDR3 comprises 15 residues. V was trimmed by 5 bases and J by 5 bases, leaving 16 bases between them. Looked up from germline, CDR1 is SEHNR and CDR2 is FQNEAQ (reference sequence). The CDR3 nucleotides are TGTGCCAGCAGCCCAATCGGGGGATTAAACAATGAGCAGTTCTTC. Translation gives CASSPIGGLNNEQFF.

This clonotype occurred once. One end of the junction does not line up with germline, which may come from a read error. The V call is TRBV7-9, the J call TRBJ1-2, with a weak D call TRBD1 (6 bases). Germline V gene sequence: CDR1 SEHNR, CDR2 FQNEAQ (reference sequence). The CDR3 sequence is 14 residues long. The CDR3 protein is CANSPDGGAYGYTF. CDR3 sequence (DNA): TGTGCCAACAGCCCCGACGGGGGGGCCTATGGCTACACCTTC.

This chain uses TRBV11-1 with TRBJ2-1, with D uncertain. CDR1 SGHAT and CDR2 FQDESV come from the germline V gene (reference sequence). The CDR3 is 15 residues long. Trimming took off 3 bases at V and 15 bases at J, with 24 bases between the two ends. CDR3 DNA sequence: TGTGCCAGCAGCTTTGCGGTAGCAGGCAACAATGGGCTGTTCTTC. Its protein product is CASSFAVAGNNGLFF.

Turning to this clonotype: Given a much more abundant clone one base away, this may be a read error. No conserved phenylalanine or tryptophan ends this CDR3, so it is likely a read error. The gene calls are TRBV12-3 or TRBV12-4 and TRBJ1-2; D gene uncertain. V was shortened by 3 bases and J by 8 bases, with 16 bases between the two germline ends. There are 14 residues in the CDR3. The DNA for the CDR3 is TGTGCCAGCAGTTTTCAGGACGGCCGCTGGGGCTACACCCTC. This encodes CASSFQDGRWGYTL.